The rows below give T cell receptor beta chains drawn from one sample of a study of T cells in Graves' hyperthyroidism and ophthalmopathy. TCRdb re-analysed the multiplex PCR reads in MiXCR, keeping a single row per CDR3 protein. Of 600,000 to 900,000 distinct CDR3 sequences in the sample, about 15% were seen once. The sample comprised blood. The receptors were gathered from a man aged 18 to 29 with Graves' hyperthyroidism. CDR3s include the opening cysteine and the closing phenylalanine or tryptophan. Each record gives: clone size, D gene, V gene, J gene, CDR3 DNA, CDR3 protein. The D gene is left open where the match is weak. Clone size is not always given. Where it is, it says once, few, many or a class for expanded clones.

clone size: few
D gene: TRBD2
V gene: TRBV28
J gene: TRBJ2-3
CDR3 DNA: TGTGCCAGCAGAATATCAGCGGGATGGGATACGCAGTATTTT
CDR3 protein: CASRISAGWDTQYF

clone size: few
D gene: -
V gene: TRBV12-5
J gene: TRBJ2-4
CDR3 DNA: TGTGCTAGTGGTTTGGGGGGCCTGGGGGACATTCAGTACTTC
CDR3 protein: CASGLGGLGDIQYF

clone size: -
D gene: -
V gene: TRBV29-1
J gene: TRBJ2-3
CDR3 DNA: TGCAGCGTTGACGCAGGGGGGGCCCCAGATACGCAGTATTTT
CDR3 protein: CSVDAGGAPDTQYF

clone size: few
D gene: -
V gene: TRBV7-2
J gene: TRBJ1-2
CDR3 DNA: TGTGCCAGCAGCCCCCGGGTCGAATCCTATGGCTACACCTTC
CDR3 protein: CASSPRVESYGYTF

clone size: few
D gene: -
V gene: TRBV18
J gene: TRBJ2-1
CDR3 DNA: TGTGCCAGCTCACCATACCTCGTCAGGAACAATGAGCAGTTCTTC
CDR3 protein: CASSPYLVRNNEQFF

clone size: -
D gene: -
V gene: TRBV6-1
J gene: TRBJ2-7
CDR3 DNA: TGTGCCAGCAGCCGGGATAGCCCACTTAGTAGCTACGAGCAGTACTTC
CDR3 protein: CASSRDSPLSSYEQYF

clone size: few
D gene: -
V gene: TRBV2
J gene: TRBJ1-1
CDR3 DNA: TGTGCCAGCCGTATTGACACTGAAGCTTTCTTT
CDR3 protein: CASRIDTEAFF

clone size: many
D gene: -
V gene: TRBV30
J gene: TRBJ1-1
CDR3 DNA: TGTGCCTGGACCCCCTTACAGTCCACTGAAGCTTTCTTT
CDR3 protein: CAWTPLQSTEAFF

clone size: -
D gene: TRBD2
V gene: TRBV9
J gene: TRBJ2-7
CDR3 DNA: TGTGCCAGCAGCTCAGATCGGACTAGCGGGAGCAATGAGCAGTACTTC
CDR3 protein: CASSSDRTSGSNEQYF

clone size: few
D gene: -
V gene: TRBV28
J gene: TRBJ2-4
CDR3 DNA: TGTGCCAGCAGTACACTCCAACTTGCCAAAAACATTCAGTACTTC
CDR3 protein: CASSTLQLAKNIQYF

clone size: -
D gene: TRBD1
V gene: TRBV6-2/TRBV6-3
J gene: TRBJ2-7
CDR3 DNA: TGTGCCAGCGGTCCCCGGGACAGGACCCCCTACGAGCAGTACTTC
CDR3 protein: CASGPRDRTPYEQYF

clone size: many
D gene: -
V gene: TRBV2
J gene: TRBJ1-2
CDR3 DNA: TGTGCCAGCAGTGAAACGGACAGTAATGGCTACACCTTC
CDR3 protein: CASSETDSNGYTF

clone size: few
D gene: -
V gene: TRBV4-1
J gene: TRBJ1-4
CDR3 DNA: TGCGCCAGCAGCCAATCCATCCCACTCACAAAAGAAAAACTGTTTTTT
CDR3 protein: CASSQSIPLTKEKLFF

clone size: few
D gene: -
V gene: TRBV20-1
J gene: TRBJ2-2
CDR3 DNA: TGCAGTGCTAGAGATGAAGGACGACATTACACCGGGGAGCTGTTTTTT
CDR3 protein: CSARDEGRHYTGELFF

clone size: few
D gene: -
V gene: TRBV19
J gene: TRBJ1-1
CDR3 DNA: TGTGCCAGTAGTGGCACCTGGGCTTTCTTT
CDR3 protein: CASSGTWAFF

clone size: few
D gene: -
V gene: TRBV5-4
J gene: TRBJ2-1
CDR3 DNA: TGTGCCAGCAGCAGACAACAGGGCAATGAGCAGTTCTTC
CDR3 protein: CASSRQQGNEQFF

clone size: many
D gene: -
V gene: TRBV6-1
J gene: TRBJ2-7
CDR3 DNA: TGTGCCAGCAGTGCCGGCACACCCTACGAGCAGTACTTC
CDR3 protein: CASSAGTPYEQYF

clone size: -
D gene: TRBD2
V gene: TRBV6-5
J gene: TRBJ2-2
CDR3 DNA: TGTGCCAGCAGTTACTCGAAGGTCGCTAGCGGGGGACATCCGAACACCGGGGAGCTGTTTTTT
CDR3 protein: CASSYSKVASGGHPNTGELFF

clone size: -
D gene: -
V gene: TRBV7-2
J gene: TRBJ1-2
CDR3 DNA: TGTGCCAGCAGCTTAAACCCTATCGAAGGCTACACCTTC
CDR3 protein: CASSLNPIEGYTF

clone size: few
D gene: TRBD2
V gene: TRBV7-9
J gene: TRBJ2-1
CDR3 DNA: TGTGCCAGCAGCTTAGCGTTGAGACTAGCGGGAGGTAAGCAGTTCTTC
CDR3 protein: CASSLALRLAGGKQFF

clone size: few
D gene: -
V gene: TRBV4-1
J gene: TRBJ1-5
CDR3 DNA: TGCGCCAGCAGCCCAACAGTGACCTCCAGACAGCCCCAGCATTTT
CDR3 protein: CASSPTVTSRQPQHF

clone size: -
D gene: -
V gene: TRBV5-6
J gene: TRBJ2-2
CDR3 DNA: TGTGCCAGCAGCTTAACGACCCGAACCGGGGAGCTGTTTTTT
CDR3 protein: CASSLTTRTGELFF

clone size: many
D gene: -
V gene: TRBV12-3/TRBV12-4
J gene: TRBJ2-7
CDR3 DNA: TGTGCCAGCAGTCTACGGGTCCACTTAGCGCGTGGGGACGAGCAGTACTTC
CDR3 protein: CASSLRVHLARGDEQYF

clone size: few
D gene: TRBD1
V gene: TRBV24-1
J gene: TRBJ2-1
CDR3 DNA: TGTGCCACCAGTGATCCGACCGGGACAGGGGCGTACAATGAGCAGTTCTTC
CDR3 protein: CATSDPTGTGAYNEQFF

clone size: -
D gene: -
V gene: TRBV9
J gene: TRBJ2-1
CDR3 DNA: TGTGCCAGCAGCCCCCAGAGGAGGGATAGTGAGCAGTTCTTC
CDR3 protein: CASSPQRRDSEQFF

clone size: -
D gene: -
V gene: TRBV20-1
J gene: TRBJ2-1
CDR3 DNA: TGCAGTGCTAGAGATCCTAGCCAGGGGTCCTACAATGAGCAGTTCTTC
CDR3 protein: CSARDPSQGSYNEQFF

clone size: -
D gene: -
V gene: TRBV6-2/TRBV6-3
J gene: TRBJ1-1
CDR3 DNA: TGTGCCAGCAGTTACTTGCCAGAGACTGAAGCTTTCTTT
CDR3 protein: CASSYLPETEAFF

clone size: many
D gene: TRBD2
V gene: TRBV6-1
J gene: TRBJ2-7
CDR3 DNA: TGTGCCAACCCACCCCGCCTAGCGGGAGGCGAGCAGTACTTC
CDR3 protein: CANPPRLAGGEQYF

clone size: -
D gene: -
V gene: TRBV29-1
J gene: TRBJ2-2
CDR3 DNA: TGCAGCGTTGCAGTGACACTAACCGGGGAGCTGTTTTTT
CDR3 protein: CSVAVTLTGELFF

clone size: -
D gene: TRBD1
V gene: TRBV29-1
J gene: TRBJ2-7
CDR3 DNA: TGCAGCGTAGGACAGGGGTCGTCCTACGAGCAGTACTTC
CDR3 protein: CSVGQGSSYEQYF